The clone carrying this TCR beta chain was seen only a few times. Its specificity is unknown. Unique-molecular-identifier-tagged TCR beta cDNA libraries were used. A single record per CDR3 protein comes from TCRdb applying MiXCR to the PCR reads. This table holds about 820,000 distinct CDR3 sequences, approximately 57% found once. This CDR3 is 15 amino acids long. Germline assignment: CDR1 SQVTM and CDR2 ANQGSEA. Trimming left V 0 bases short and J 10 bases short, with 19 bases between. This entry comes from a study of post-analysis software for immune sequencing data. Study details: Relapsing-remitting, secondary progressive and progressive-relapsing multiple sclerosis were all included among the disease courses. Study-wide findings and caveats: The normalized Chao1 diversity of multiple sclerosis patients was significantly lower than that of controls. In patients, TRBV5-6, TRBV5-1 and TRBV20-1 belonged to five or six TRBV segments found more frequently than in controls. By F measure, samples from a shared preparation batch strongly co-clustered.

V gene TRBV29-1 combines with J gene TRBJ2-1; either TRBD1 or TRBD2 may fit D (5 bases each). The TCR comes from a girl aged 5-17 years with multiple sclerosis. Material for sequencing was blood. The CDR3 is CSVEDPQGRTKEQFF. The CDR3 region has the DNA TGCAGCGTTGAAGATCCGCAGGGACGGACAAAAGAGCAGTTCTTC.